This entry is about one T cell receptor beta chain. The specificity of this receptor is unknown. No qualities accompany the bases; no much larger clone lies one base away. The donors were included in the validation cohort of approximately 120 subjects, a group kept apart from the roughly 700-subject first cohort. The sample belongs to a study of cytomegalovirus exposure and HLA in healthy donors listed by TCRdb under 2017. Describing the broader study: According to a later analysis, the approximately 130 validation repertoires were produced on the same platform as the 680 or so repertoires of the first cohort. The study aimed to test whether signatures of past pathogen exposure could be identified by cataloging public T cell receptors. A separate validation cohort of roughly 110 different subjects was used in addition to the approximately 700-subject first cohort. High-throughput TCR immunosequencing, statistical association of individual TCRs with disease status, and machine learning were combined to predict cytomegalovirus infection status.

Per the germline V gene, MNHEY is the CDR1 and SVGAGI is the CDR2. V is cut by 2 bases and J by 4 bases, and the space between the germline ends is 12 bases. The CDR3 goes from the cysteine to the phenylalanine over 15 residues. Solely the CDR3 DNA is kept, with 45 bases framed from the first base. Library generation was performed with the immunoSEQ multiplex PCR assay. On the study's bioinformatics: A statistical classification framework was developed to diagnose cytomegalovirus status using the catalog of TCR beta chain sequences. Sourced from immuneACCESS, this table was stored by TCRdb with only in-frame sequences that have V and J called. A share of the clones is absent; for the studies checked, an unresolved V gene accounts for under half, and the remainder has no known explanation. V, J and clone size are taken as reported in that table, and D and trimming were inferred from the DNA itself. The sample table contains about 64,000 clones; only one count was recorded for about 89% of them. The top ten clonotypes cover around 1.7% of the sample.

Overall study results and their limits: The classifier was reported to diagnose cytomegalovirus status with high specificity and sensitivity in both the original cohort and the validation cohort. Three of the identified cytomegalovirus-associated TCR beta chains were confirmed in vitro to be specific for cytomegalovirus antigens. Of the cluster scores, approximately 95% were above 0 in a later analysis, which found that TCRs clustered in the first cohort also tended to co-occur in the 95 to 150 validation repertoires. Across donors, most TCR sequences were observed very rarely, whereas some public TCRs were present in many individuals. A later analysis had no HLA typing for the validation cohort, so co-occurrence there was scored across all 130 or so repertoires. In the study, approximately 160 TCR beta chains were listed as associated with cytomegalovirus. The authors suggested that the approach could potentially be extended to other disease states and immunological phenotypes.

The sample comprised PBMCs. Rearrangement joined TRBV6-5 to TRBJ2-1; the D gene cannot be resolved reliably. This TCR was recovered from a woman aged 18-29 years in good health and CMV-seronegative. The CDR3 has the sequence CASSYLDSPYNEQFF. The DNA sequence is given as TGTGCCAGCAGTTACCTTGACTCCCCATACAATGAGCAGTTCTTC.